This T cell receptor (beta chain) is drawn from a study of read filtering for tumor transcriptome and immune sequencing. By share, this clonotype counts as medium-sized. The V gene's germline CDR1 is MDHEN and CDR2 SYDVKM. V shed 3 bases and J 4 bases; nucleotides not matched to a gene: 3. The CDR3 is 13 residues long. From about 400 ng of RNA, a library with molecular barcoded alpha/delta and beta/gamma adaptors was made. A single record per CDR3 protein comes from TCRdb applying MiXCR to the reads. The table has tens of thousands of distinct CDR3 sequences, around 21% seen once; the top ten hold around 15%.

What was sequenced was a population of CD138-negative cells sorted from bone marrow. The chain has TRBV28 and TRBJ2-7; 7 nucleotides agree with TRBD1. This TCR came from a donor older than 35 with multiple myeloma. The CDR3 DNA reads as TGTGCCAGCAGTTTGAGGGGGCGTTACGAGCAGTACTTC. Its translation: CASSLRGRYEQYF.